This T cell receptor beta chain was recorded in a study of blood T cell repertoires in COVID-19. The CDR3 consists of 16 residues. The V and J ends lost 4 bases and 2 bases respectively, with 16 bases between them. Germline CDR1 reads SGHAT; CDR2 reads FQDESV (reference sequence). TCRdb's copy holds only in-frame clones and misses some; the assay was immunoSEQ multiplex PCR. Of 150,000 or so clones listed, 92% are singletons. The chain employs TRBV11-1 and TRBJ2-3; no definite D call. The sample was peripheral blood. The source of this sequence is a man aged 25 to 40 with COVID-19, enrolled during active disease. The CDR3: CASSSPLQISTDTQYF. As DNA, the CDR3 is TGTGCCAGCAGCTCTCCCCTCCAGATCTCCACAGATACGCAGTATTTT.